This T cell receptor beta chain stems from a study of Ad26.COV2.S vaccination and SARS-CoV-2 variants. Whole-study results and caveats: Across vaccine and placebo recipients, the breadth of non-spike TCRs was similar. Substantial breadth was reportedly displayed by spike-specific CD8+ and CD4+ T cell responses after vaccination. Spike-specific TCR breadth in vaccine recipients exceeded that seen in placebo recipients. Total T cell responses, in the TCR breadth and depth analyses, may have been underestimated.

As for this clone: Its antigen is still unknown.

TCRdb's copy holds only in-frame clones and misses some; the assay was immunoSEQ multiplex PCR. The sample has nearly 95,000 clones; around 82% are singletons. The V and J ends lost 3 bases and 4 bases respectively, with 18 bases between them. The CDR3 has 15 amino acids. Germline-derived CDR1 and CDR2 are SQVTM and ANQGSEA. The sequence was collected from a human donor who had recovered from COVID-19. Source: peripheral blood, taken after recovery from COVID-19. The chain links TRBV29-1 to TRBJ1-1, with D possibly matching TRBD1 (5 bases). The CDR3 loop is CSVEGGERGFTEAFF. In DNA, the CDR3 is TGCAGCGTTGAGGGAGGGGAGAGAGGGTTCACTGAAGCTTTCTTT. Full variable domain (missing parts from reference TRBV29-1 and TRBJ1-1): SAVISQKPSRDICQRGTSLTIQCQVDSQVTMMFWYRQQPGQSLTLIATANQGSEATYESGFVIDKFPISRPNLTFSTLTVSNMSPEDSSIYLCSVEGGERGFTEAFFGQGTRLTVV.